What follows describes a single TCR beta chain. Antigen unknown. This entry belongs to a study of cytomegalovirus exposure and HLA in healthy donors. General study points: The study labeled fewer than 200 TCR beta chains cytomegalovirus-associated. Productive rates of about 90% or about 30% were seen for most TCR beta V segments in an earlier analysis.

Germline assignment: CDR1 GTSNPN and CDR2 SVGIG (reference sequence). Between the trimmed V and J ends, which lost 2 bases and 6 bases, there was a span of 10 bases. CDR3 size: 12 residues. 60 Vbeta and 13 Jbeta primers were used in PCR. The protocol was immunoSEQ multiplex PCR, while the TCRdb copy is restricted to in-frame clones and leaves out a portion. The sample has 150,000 to 200,000 clones, approximately 85% seen once; the top ten hold roughly 5%. The clonotype originates from a girl between 5 and 17 years old in good health and CMV-seropositive. The chain joins TRBV30 to TRBJ1-1; no definite D call. Sequences were obtained from PBMCs. The CDR3 reads CAWSFSGSEAFF. DNA of the CDR3: TGTGCCTGGAGTTTCTCCGGGTCTGAAGCTTTCTTT.